This T cell receptor beta chain was sequenced for a study of neurological immune-mediated disorders. The sample holds many counts of this clonotype. Its antigen is not identified. Study results and caveats: The multiple sclerosis repertoire cluster was associated with no clinical or MRI feature.

It was by 5'RACE with 10-nucleotide random UMIs that the cDNA was made. TCRdb used MiXCR to reprocess the 5' RACE reads, holding one entry per CDR3 protein. The sample includes about 58,000 distinct CDR3 sequences, around 3.6% of them seen just once. The starting material, 2 million PBMCs stored at -80 C, gave rise to the unsorted libraries. CDR3 length: 15 amino acids. CDR1 is SGDLS, CDR2 YYNGEE, per germline. V was shortened by 0 bases and J by 3 bases, with 10 bases between the two germline ends. The sequence came from a man aged 25 to 40 with multiple sclerosis. The chain uses TRBV9 and TRBJ2-1; D is uncertain. Input material: PBMCs. The CDR3 loop reads CASSVDGGRYNEQFF. DNA for the CDR3: TGTGCCAGCAGCGTAGACGGCGGACGCTACAATGAGCAGTTCTTC.